This T cell receptor beta chain was identified in a study of cytotoxic CD8 clonotypes in ibrutinib-treated CLL (dated by TCRdb to about 2021). Study-level background: The cohort included roughly 15 treatment-naive and around 10 relapsed/refractory patients; roughly 17 were IGHV unmutated. Response samples were taken after a median of around 13 months on treatment, ranging from about 6 to 36 months. Cryopreserved peripheral blood mononuclear cells were collected at three points: before therapy, at response, and at either sustained remission or disease progression. Every remission and progressive disease sample was obtained while ibrutinib was still being received by the patients. Longitudinal samples were obtainable from about 30% of the roughly 90 participants in the trial. On average, each sample yielded about 260,000 productive templates and 94,082 productive rearrangements. Responses were partial in approximately 24 patients and complete in 2; after median approximately 69 months follow-up, roughly 15 stayed in remission and about twelve progressed.

Ends trimmed: V by 7 bases, J by 2 bases; bases unmatched to a gene: 3. There are 14 amino acids in the CDR3, from cysteine to phenylalanine inclusive. Only the CDR3 DNA is retained, 42 bases long and in frame from the first base. As encoded in the germline V gene (reference sequence), CDR1 is LNHDA while CDR2 is SQIVND. A MiSeq instrument was used for deep resolution sequencing, which targeted depths ranging from 1 in 1 million up to 1 in 200,000 T cells, with coverage averaging 10x for each clonotype. TCR beta libraries were generated with the immunoSEQ hsTCRB Kit. The authors' pipeline ran thus. Data were analyzed with ImmunoSEQ Data Assistant and ImmunoSEQ Analyzer, with V, D and J genes assigned per IMGT definitions. Clonality, with values ranging from 0 to 1, was calculated as one minus the normalized Shannon entropy of productive rearrangement frequencies. Public clonotype analysis was restricted to overrepresented clonotypes comprising at least 0.05% of each patient's repertoire. Repertoires from some twelve age-matched healthy donors in immuneACCESS were used as clonality controls. Drawn from immuneACCESS, this table holds only the in-frame rearrangements with V and J called that TCRdb kept. Clones are partly lost; checked studies trace under half to an unresolved V gene and leave the rest unexplained. V, J and clone size reflect that table, while D and trimming were determined from the DNA. The sample contains 150,000 or so clones, more than 65% of them found a single time. The ten largest clones add up to roughly 2% of the sample.

The sample holds one count of this clone. It lacks a known antigen. No much larger clonotype is one base removed from it; base qualities were not supplied. Overall results and qualifications from the work: Sustained-remission and progressing patients did not have matched sampling times, and lymph node repertoires were not examined. Public clonotypes were rare and either contracted or stayed stable during treatment, and the rise in clonality at ibrutinib response reflected the expansion of private clonotypes. At ibrutinib response clonality went up, during sustained remission it held steady, and at progression it dropped back toward baseline. Baseline clonality exceeded that of age-matched healthy donors and correlated strongly with circulating CD8+ T-cell counts.

What this sample's time point label stands for: 12 to 13 months on ibrutinib. For TCR beta library preparation, 1.5 to 2 micrograms of genomic DNA were isolated from cryopreserved PBMCs. Longitudinal blood samples from CLL patients receiving ibrutinib monotherapy were subjected to high-throughput TCR beta sequencing. Patients were enrolled in a phase 2 open-label single-center ibrutinib monotherapy trial. This receptor was obtained from a human donor with chronic lymphocytic leukemia. This specimen was PBMCs, taken after 12 months of ibrutinib treatment. Recombination joined TRBV19 with TRBJ1-3; 9 central nucleotides agree with TRBD1. CDR3 loop: CASTTGGTGNTIYF. The base sequence is TGTGCCAGTACAACAGGGGGCACTGGAAACACCATATATTTT.